The 13 T cell receptor beta chains given below trace back to one sample, sequenced in a study of blood T cell repertoires in COVID-19 (TCRdb year 2020). Library method: the immunoSEQ multiplex PCR assay. This is the immuneACCESS table as TCRdb keeps it, with only in-frame sequences that have V and J called. A part of the clones is gone; compared with another copy, unresolved V genes explain less than half, and the rest is unexplained. In this sample the table shows around 80,000 clones, around 81% of which occur a single time. Clones ranked in the top ten supply approximately 9.1% of the sample. The sample consisted of peripheral blood. These receptors all stem from a human donor in a cohort sampled during active COVID-19.

The chain couples TRBV19 to TRBJ2-2, with D perhaps matching TRBD1 (5 bases). V was pared by 9 bases and J by 10 bases, with 6 bases between. This CDR3 has 9 amino acids. Germline V gene data show CDR1 as LNHDA and CDR2 as SQIVND (reference sequence). The CDR3 loop is CARTEELFF. The DNA for the CDR3 is TGTGCCAGGACAGAGGAGCTGTTTTTT. Looking up the rest from reference TRBV19 and TRBJ2-2 gives the full variable domain: DGGITQSPKYLFRKEGQNVTLSCEQNLNHDAMYWYRQDPGQGLRLIYYSQIVNDFQKGDIAEGYSVSREKKESFPLTVTSAQKNPTAFYLCARTEELFFGEGSRLTVL.

V and J are TRBV6-5 and TRBJ2-3; D may be TRBD2 (5 bases). Germline V CDR1 and CDR2: MNHEY, SVGAGI. This CDR3 spans 15 amino acids. Trimming took 7 bases from V and 5 from J, leaving 19 bases between them. CDR3 sequence (DNA): TGTGCCAGCAAAGAGGCGGGTCTAGGTGGAGATACGCAGTATTTT. It translates to CASKEAGLGGDTQYF.

The rearrangement uses TRBV6-1 and TRBJ2-3; 7 nucleotides line up with TRBD2. The CDR3 contains 17 residues. Germline V gives CDR1 MNHNS, CDR2 SASEGT. With V trimmed by 2 bases and J by 0 bases, 8 bases remained unmatched. This CDR3 is CASSEFGGEGSTDTQYF. In DNA, the CDR3 is TGTGCCAGCAGTGAATTTGGCGGGGAGGGTAGCACAGATACGCAGTATTTT.

The chain recombines TRBV10-3 with TRBJ2-1; possibly TRBD2 for D (6 bases). Looked up from germline, CDR1 is ENHRY and CDR2 is SYGVKD. This CDR3 is 12 amino acids long. The chain's CDR3 is CSAGGGYNEQFF. The CDR3 DNA reads TGTTCTGCGGGTGGGGGGTACAATGAGCAGTTCTTC.

The chain recombines TRBV19 with TRBJ2-7; tentatively, D is TRBD2 (6 bases). Between the trimmed V and J ends, which lost 4 bases and 3 bases, there was a span of 19 bases. The CDR3 contains 16 residues. The germline V gene has CDR1 LNHDA and CDR2 SQIVND (reference sequence). The CDR3 sequence: CASSTDRDSALYEQYF. The CDR3 coding sequence is TGTGCCAGTAGTACAGACCGGGACTCAGCCCTCTACGAGCAGTACTTC.

The V call is TRBV18, the J call TRBJ1-1, with D maybe TRBD1 (6 bases). V lost 2 bases, J lost 4 bases, and 11 bases lay in between. CDR1 is KGHSH and CDR2 is LQKENI in the germline V gene. The CDR3 is 14 amino acids. DNA of the CDR3: TGTGCCAGCTCACCAGGGATAGGGGGCACTGAAGCTTTCTTT. Translating gives CASSPGIGGTEAFF.

The chain is built from TRBV28 and TRBJ1-4; 7 bases align to TRBD1. CDR3 size: 13 residues. CDR1 and CDR2 (germline): MDHEN, SYDVKM. Germline trimming cut 10 bases from V and 2 bases from J; bases unmatched to any gene: 4. The DNA for the CDR3 is TGTGCCACCCTACAGGGGACTAATGAAAAACTGTTTTTT. Translating it yields CATLQGTNEKLFF. The full variable domain, its missing parts supplied by reference TRBV28 and TRBJ1-4, is DVKVTQSSRYLVKRTGEKVFLECVQDMDHENMFWYRQDPGLGLRLIYFSYDVKMKEKGDIPEGYSVSREKKERFSLILESASTNQTSMYLCATLQGTNEKLFFGSGTQLSVL.

The gene calls are TRBV19 and TRBJ1-2, with 12 bases lining up with TRBD1. Per germline, CDR1 LNHDA and CDR2 SQIVND (reference sequence). The CDR3 runs to 17 residues. With 6 bases clipped from V and 4 bases from J, the junction kept 12 bases outside the gene matches. The CDR3 loop is CASRPGTGGAKSYGYTF. CDR3 sequence (DNA): TGTGCCAGTAGGCCCGGGACAGGGGGCGCGAAAAGCTATGGCTACACCTTC.

This rearrangement joins TRBV28 to TRBJ1-3, with a possible D match to TRBD1 (5 bases). CDR3 size: 15 residues. Trimming pared 3 bases from V and 3 bases from J, leaving 12 bases between. Germline CDR1 MDHEN, CDR2 SYDVKM. CDR3 sequence: CASSFLDSGGNTIYF. CDR3 bases: TGTGCCAGCAGTTTTCTCGACAGTGGTGGAAACACCATATATTTT.

The CDR3 spells CASSSGQGPYEQYF. The CDR3 DNA reads as TGTGCCAGCAGCTCGGGACAGGGGCCCTACGAGCAGTACTTC. V usage is TRBV9 and J usage is TRBJ2-7; TRBD1 matches 10 bases. V lost 4 bases and J lost 2; bases outside the gene matches: 3. Germline CDR1 is SGDLS and CDR2 is YYNGEE. The CDR3 has 14 residues.

By share, this clone ranks as medium-sized (0.01 to 0.1%). This chain links TRBV6-1 with TRBJ2-3, with TRBD2 matching 7 bases. There are 16 residues in the CDR3. V lost 1 base to trimming and J lost 3 bases; unmatched junction nucleotides: 7. Germline CDR1 reads MNHNS; CDR2 reads SASEGT. CDR3 bases: TGTGCCAGCAGTGAAGTGGGGGGAGGGAGGACAGATACGCAGTATTTT. It is translated as CASSEVGGGRTDTQYF.

This chain links TRBV5-4 with TRBJ1-6; possible D gene TRBD1, 6 bases. Germline V gene lookup returns CDR1 SGHNT and CDR2 YYREEE (reference sequence). Deletions cut 4 bases from V and 0 bases from J, with 11 bases between. This CDR3 has 16 residues. As DNA, the CDR3 is TGTGCCAGCAGCCCTGACAGGAGCTCCTATAATTCACCCCTCCACTTT. Amino acid sequence: CASSPDRSSYNSPLHF.

This chain links TRBV6-5 with TRBJ1-2, with 11 bases matching TRBD1. CDR1 and CDR2 from the germline V gene are MNHEY and SVGAGI. Germline trimming cut 8 bases from V and 8 bases from J; bases unmatched to any gene: 13. The length of the CDR3 is 15 residues. The CDR3 DNA follows: TGTGCCAGCCGACCTCCTGGGACAGGGGGTAACGGCTACACCTTC. Translated, it gives CASRPPGTGGNGYTF.